Presented here are 9 T cell receptor beta chains from one specimen sequenced in a study of immune cell composition in non-small cell lung cancer. Data came from immunoSEQ multiplex PCR; TCRdb stores just in-frame clones and leaves some out. The table lists more than 15,000 clones, over 70% of them singletons. The normal lung sample lay at least 3 cm, and maximally far, from the tumour. These records were also assigned to another study, of CD4 T cells in lung cancer.

Sequencing used non-adjacent lung tissue. The receptors stem from a human donor with non-small cell lung cancer.

The V gene is TRBV30, the J gene TRBJ2-5, with a weak D call TRBD2 (5 bases). Trimming took 2 bases from V and 3 from J, leaving 10 bases between them. This CDR3 is 13 amino acids long. The germline CDR1 and CDR2 sequences are GTSNPN and SVGIG (reference sequence). The CDR3 DNA follows: TGTGCCTGGAGTCCCGCCGGGGAAGAGACCCAGTACTTC. Encoded protein: CAWSPAGEETQYF.

The J gene is TRBJ1-2, the V gene TRBV7-2; D is possibly TRBD1 (5 bases). Trimming removed 4 bases from V and 7 bases from J, with 16 bases in between. The germline V gene has CDR1 SGHTA and CDR2 FQGNSA. This CDR3 is built from 14 residues. For the CDR3, the DNA is TGTGCCAGCAGCTCAGACGAGGGGCCCGGTGGCTACACCTTC. It specifies CASSSDEGPGGYTF. The variable domain in full, completed from reference TRBV7-2 and TRBJ1-2, reads GAGVSQSPSNKVTEKGKDVELRCDPISGHTALYWYRQSLGQGLEFLIYFQGNSAPDKSGLPSDRFSAERTGGSVSTLTIQRTQQEDSAVYLCASSSDEGPGGYTFGSGTRLTVV.

The V gene is TRBV5-1, the J gene TRBJ2-7, with TRBD1 matching 8 bases. Germline CDR1 and CDR2: SGHRS and YFSETQ. J lost 4 bases, V lost 4 bases, and 4 bases had no gene match. CDR3 length equals 13 residues. The DNA for the CDR3 is TGCGCCAGCAGCGTTCGACAGGGGTACGAGCAGTACTTC. Its translation is CASSVRQGYEQYF.

The chain joins TRBV9 to TRBJ2-1; 8 nucleotides match TRBD1. Trimming cost V 1 base and J 1 base; bases outside gene matches: 1. The CDR3 length is 15 residues. Looked up from germline, CDR1 is SGDLS and CDR2 is YYNGEE. This CDR3 is CASSVRDRSYNEQFF. The CDR3 DNA sequence: TGTGCCAGCAGCGTACGGGACAGGTCCTACAATGAGCAGTTCTTC.

The gene calls are TRBV5-1 and TRBJ1-1, with D possibly matching TRBD1 (5 bases). Germline V gene lookup returns CDR1 SGHRS and CDR2 YFSETQ. There are 14 residues in the CDR3. Trimming pared 0 bases from V and 4 bases from J, leaving 10 bases between. The chain's CDR3 is CASSLAYGGTEAFF. DNA of the CDR3: TGCGCCAGCAGCTTGGCCTATGGGGGCACTGAAGCTTTCTTT.

V and J are TRBV20-1 and TRBJ2-3; D is unclear. Trimming cost V 0 bases and J 5 bases, with 3 bases left between them. CDR3 length: 11 residues. Germline CDR1 is DFQATT and CDR2 is SNEGSKA (reference sequence). The CDR3 DNA follows: TGCAGTGCTAGAGATCAAGATACGCAGTATTTT. Its protein is CSARDQDTQYF.

This rearrangement joins TRBV20-1 to TRBJ2-1; a possible D gene is TRBD2 (5 bases). This CDR3 contains 11 residues. Germline lookup yields CDR1 DFQATT and CDR2 SNEGSKA (reference sequence). Trimming took 7 bases from V and 7 from J, leaving 11 bases between them. As DNA, the CDR3 is TGCAGTGGAAACGGGGAGAATGAGCAGTTCTTC. This codes for CSGNGENEQFF.

In regard to this clone: An end of the junction does not agree with germline; a read error may underlie this. V gene TRBV5-4 combines with J gene TRBJ1-2; D unclear. The CDR3 loop spans 14 amino acids. Germline assignment: CDR1 SGHNT and CDR2 YYREEE (reference sequence). The CDR3: CASSSRPGTQSYTF. CDR3 sequence (DNA): TGCGCCAGCAGCTCACGACCGGGCACACAATCTTACACCTTC.

This clone was counted only a few times. The chain links TRBV27 to TRBJ2-7; TRBD2 matches 8 bases. Germline-derived CDR1 and CDR2 are MNHEY and SMNVEV (reference sequence). V was clipped by 1 base and J by 0 bases; unmatched bases: 11. CDR3 length equals 18 residues. This CDR3 reads CASSLLGESGGSSYEQYF. Here the CDR3 DNA reads TGTGCCAGCAGTTTATTGGGGGAGAGCGGGGGCAGCTCCTACGAGCAGTACTTC.